The 9 T cell receptor beta chains presented below share a single source sample, sequenced in a study of CD8+ T cells in alopecia areata. Extracted RNA was reverse transcribed into cDNA, the sequencing template. Sequencing used immunoSEQ multiplex PCR; TCRdb keeps in-frame clones, though not all of them. Among under 350,000 clones listed, roughly 60% were seen once. Treatment defined: oral pan-JAK inhibitor, 5-10 mg twice daily. The starting material was CD4+ T cells sorted from blood, obtained at week 24, from a patient treated with tofacitinib. These receptor sequences come from a human donor with alopecia areata.

The DNA of the CDR3 is TGTGCCAGCAGACAGGGGTCCAATCAGCCCCAGCATTTT. Translated, it gives CASRQGSNQPQHF. J is TRBJ1-5 and V is TRBV25-1; 7 nucleotides agree with TRBD1. Germline V CDR1 and CDR2: MGHDK, SYGVNS. The CDR3 covers 13 residues. The junction had 2 bases not matched to a gene; V was cut back by 6 bases and J by 3 bases. Combining the CDR3 with reference TRBV25-1 and TRBJ1-5 gives the whole variable domain EADIYQTPRYLVIGTGKKITLECSQTMGHDKMYWYQQDPGMELHLIHYSYGVNSTEKGDLSSESTVSRIRTEHFPLTLESARPSHTSQYLCASRQGSNQPQHFGDGTRLSIL.

V is TRBV7-9 and J is TRBJ1-5, with D perhaps TRBD1 (5 bases). The germline CDR1 and CDR2 sequences are SEHNR and FQNEAQ (reference sequence). Between the trimmed V and J ends, which lost 8 bases and 5 bases, there was a span of 13 bases. The CDR3 spans 13 residues. In nucleotides, the CDR3 is TGTGCCAGCTCGAAGGTGGGGGATCAGCCCCAGCATTTT. Protein sequence: CASSKVGDQPQHF.

This clone was detected only a few times. The chain has TRBV29-1 and TRBJ1-1, with D unresolved. With 4 bases removed from V and 5 bases from J, the gap between germline ends came to 11 bases. The CDR3 covers 12 residues. Germline values: CDR1 SQVTM, CDR2 ANQGSEA. The CDR3 nucleotides read TGCAGCGTTGTACAAACGCAGACTGAAGCTTTCTTT. Protein: CSVVQTQTEAFF.

This clone has more than one count but fewer than ten. This chain joins TRBV14 and TRBJ1-2; D is ambiguous. Germline V gene data show CDR1 as SGHDN and CDR2 as FVKESK. The CDR3 has 12 residues. Trimming took 6 bases from V and 4 from J, leaving 9 bases between them. The CDR3 sequence is CASSPSSYGYTF. DNA for the CDR3: TGTGCCAGCAGTCCTTCGAGCTATGGCTACACCTTC.

This clone was counted ten times or more. The chain uses TRBV10-2 and TRBJ1-2; the D gene is possibly TRBD1 (6 bases). The CDR3 spans 12 residues. V lost 5 bases and J lost 3, with 7 bases in between. Germline values: CDR1 WSHSY, CDR2 SAAADI. The CDR3 nucleotides are TGCGCCAGCAGTAAGGGGGACTATGGCTACACCTTC. Residues: CASSKGDYGYTF.

This chain links TRBV7-9 with TRBJ2-3; tentative D call: TRBD2 (5 bases). V was trimmed by 7 bases and J by 5 bases, leaving 13 bases between them. This CDR3 comprises 13 residues. CDR1 and CDR2 (germline): SEHNR, FQNEAQ (reference sequence). CDR3 coding DNA: TGTGCCAGCACCCCGGTGGCGGGAGATACGCAGTATTTT. Protein product: CASTPVAGDTQYF. Full variable domain (rest looked up from reference TRBV7-9 and TRBJ2-3): DTGVSQNPRHKITKRGQNVTFRCDPISEHNRLYWYRQTLGQGPEFLTYFQNEAQLEKSRLLSDRFSAERPKGSFSTLEIQRTEQGDSAMYLCASTPVAGDTQYFGPGTRLTVL.

This chain uses TRBV20-1 with TRBJ1-1, with D unresolved. CDR3 length: 10 residues. Germline assignment: CDR1 DFQATT and CDR2 SNEGSKA (reference sequence). With 4 bases removed from V and 3 bases from J, the gap between germline ends came to 3 bases. For the CDR3, the DNA is TGCAGTGCTAAGTACACTGAAGCTTTCTTT. This translates into CSAKYTEAFF.

The CDR3 is CSVAQGFSTDTQYF. The DNA of the CDR3 is TGCAGCGTTGCACAGGGGTTTAGCACAGATACGCAGTATTTT. The chain uses TRBV29-1 and TRBJ2-3; 7 bases agree with TRBD1. V shed 4 bases and J 0 bases; nucleotides not matched to a gene: 4. CDR3 length: 14 amino acids. CDR1 and CDR2 from the germline V gene are SQVTM and ANQGSEA.

The rearrangement uses TRBV7-3 and TRBJ2-1; TRBD1 agrees at 9 bases. The CDR3 sequence is 14 residues long. Germline trimming cut 4 bases from V and 13 bases from J; bases unmatched to any gene: 11. CDR1 and CDR2 from the germline V gene are SGHTA and FQGTGA. Here the CDR3 DNA reads TGTGCCAGCAGCTCAGGGGGACAGGGTCTTTCCCAGTTCTTC. Encoded protein: CASSSGGQGLSQFF.